The 24 T cell receptor beta chains below come from one sample, sequenced in a study of T-cell reconstitution after alpha-beta-depleted transplantation in children. Molecular barcoding with unique molecular identifiers was used for the TCRbeta library. TCRdb used MiXCR to reprocess the PCR reads, holding one entry per CDR3 protein. The sample has some 400,000 distinct CDR3 sequences; roughly 20% are singletons. Source: PBMCs from the stem cell graft donor, taken from the stem cell graft. Source of these receptors: a human donor who donated a stem cell graft to a child with acute myeloid leukemia.

The rearrangement joins TRBV7-8 to TRBJ1-4, with 7 bases lining up with TRBD1. Germline V gives CDR1 SGHVS, CDR2 FQNEAQ. V gave up 6 bases and J gave up 7 bases; unmatched junction bases: 14. This CDR3 is 16 amino acids long. CDR3 region: CASSPGPGQRAEKLFF. In DNA, the CDR3 is TGTGCCAGCAGTCCCGGTCCGGGACAGCGAGCTGAAAAACTGTTTTTT.

The V call is TRBV6-1, the J call TRBJ2-4, with D tentatively TRBD1 (6 bases). The CDR3 is 13 amino acids. Germline CDR1 is MNHNS and CDR2 is SASEGT. V lost 6 bases, J lost 8 bases, and 14 bases lay in between. Here the CDR3 DNA reads TGTGCCAGCAGGATACAGGGATCGGACATTCAGTACTTC. Its translation is CASRIQGSDIQYF.

V gene TRBV5-1 combines with J gene TRBJ2-1; D may match TRBD1 or TRBD2 (5 bases each). The V gene's germline CDR1 is SGHRS and CDR2 YFSETQ. V lost 4 bases and J lost 5, with 10 bases in between. The CDR3 has 13 residues. The CDR3 loop is CASSGDGNNEQFF. As DNA, the CDR3 is TGCGCCAGCAGCGGGGACGGAAACAATGAGCAGTTCTTC.

The chain joins TRBV27 to TRBJ2-3; a weak D match, TRBD1 (5 bases). CDR3 length: 11 residues. The germline gives CDR1 MNHEY, CDR2 SMNVEV (reference sequence). Trimming removed 6 bases from V and 10 bases from J, with 11 bases in between. CDR3 sequence (DNA): TGTGCCAGCAGGGGGCCCCCCGCGCAGTATTTT. Protein sequence: CASRGPPAQYF.

This clonotype was seen a handful of times. The V and J genes are TRBV4-2 and TRBJ2-1, with a weak D call TRBD2 (5 bases). CDR1 LGHNA and CDR2 YNFKEQ come from the germline V gene. Trimming removed 0 bases at V and 8 bases at J, with 17 bases between. The CDR3 has 16 amino acids. The DNA for the CDR3 is TGTGCCAGCAGCCAAGACACACTACGGAGGAACTATGAGCAGTTCTTC. It yields the protein CASSQDTLRRNYEQFF.

This clonotype was detected ten times or more. This rearrangement joins TRBV12-3 or TRBV12-4 to TRBJ2-3; no definite D call. The CDR3 extends over 12 amino acids. The germline V and J ends were trimmed by 5 bases and 3 bases, with 6 bases remaining between them. CDR3 DNA sequence: TGTGCCAGCAGTGCCGGAACAGATACGCAGTATTTT. Protein: CASSAGTDTQYF.

The chain recombines TRBV27 with TRBJ1-6, with D possibly being TRBD1 (5 bases). Trimming cost V 2 bases and J 5 bases, with 10 bases left between them. This CDR3 has 15 residues. Germline loops: CDR1 MNHEY, CDR2 SMNVEV (reference sequence). The CDR3 region has the DNA TGTGCCAGCAGTTTACGGGGGTCGGATAATTCACCCCTCCACTTT. Translation gives CASSLRGSDNSPLHF.

In this sample, this clonotype turned up a few times. The chain uses TRBV9 and TRBJ2-7; 11 bases agree with TRBD1. With V trimmed by 2 bases and J by 5 bases, 3 bases remained unmatched. Germline loops: CDR1 SGDLS, CDR2 YYNGEE. CDR3 size: 14 residues. This CDR3 reads CASSVGDRGDEQYF. The CDR3 nucleotides read TGTGCCAGCAGCGTGGGGGACAGGGGGGACGAGCAGTACTTC.

This clonotype was seen many times. V is TRBV9 and J is TRBJ2-2, with D hard to call. The V and J ends lost 0 bases and 7 bases respectively, with 7 bases between them. This CDR3 contains 13 residues. From germline, CDR1 is SGDLS and CDR2 YYNGEE. CDR3 amino acids: CASSVVDLGELFF. CDR3 sequence (DNA): TGTGCCAGCAGCGTAGTTGACCTCGGGGAGCTGTTTTTT.

The V and J genes are TRBV20-1 and TRBJ2-1; 11 positions match TRBD2. The CDR3 is 14 amino acids. The V and J ends lost 6 bases and 8 bases, in that order; junction bases with no gene match: 9. Germline V gene data show CDR1 as DFQATT and CDR2 as SNEGSKA (reference sequence). This CDR3 is CSAILAGGRDEQFF. In DNA, the CDR3 is TGCAGTGCCATTCTAGCGGGAGGACGGGATGAGCAGTTCTTC.

The chain carries TRBV20-1 and TRBJ1-6, with D perhaps TRBD1 (5 bases). The CDR3 contains 13 residues. Looked up from germline, CDR1 is DFQATT and CDR2 is SNEGSKA (reference sequence). V lost 4 bases and J lost 13, with 17 bases in between. CDR3 sequence (DNA): TGCAGTGCTACCCACCGGGGGGAAGGGCCCCTCCACTTT. Translated, it gives CSATHRGEGPLHF.

In its sample, this clonotype was seen many times. The chain recombines TRBV20-1 with TRBJ2-1; D call uncertain. This CDR3 contains 10 residues. Germline V gene lookup returns CDR1 DFQATT and CDR2 SNEGSKA (reference sequence). V was pared by 4 bases and J by 11 bases, with 9 bases between. CDR3 nucleotide sequence: TGCAGTGCTACTAGGAGTAAGCAGTTCTTC. It is translated as CSATRSKQFF.

The chain combines TRBV6-6 with TRBJ2-7; no definite D call. The V gene's germline CDR1 is MNHNY and CDR2 SVGAGI (reference sequence). The CDR3 contains 16 residues. The V and J ends lost 6 bases and 3 bases respectively, with 21 bases between them. DNA of the CDR3: TGTGCCAGCAGCACGAATGGTGGTCAGAGTCTCTACGAGCAGTACTTC. As protein: CASSTNGGQSLYEQYF.

This clonotype turned up a few times. This rearrangement joins TRBV11-2 to TRBJ2-6; 7 nucleotides line up with TRBD2. The CDR3 runs to 20 residues. Germline values: CDR1 SGHAT, CDR2 FQNNGV. V shed 6 bases, J shed 0 bases, and the junction held 17 bases outside the gene matches. In DNA, the CDR3 is TGTGCCAGCAGATTGAAGGCACTAGCGAAATCCAACTCTGGGGCCAACGTCCTGACTTTC. This translates into CASRLKALAKSNSGANVLTF.

In its sample, this clonotype was seen many times. This chain joins TRBV20-1 and TRBJ2-3; D not resolved. There are 15 residues in the CDR3. Trimming took 0 bases from V and 3 from J, leaving 13 bases between them. CDR1 DFQATT and CDR2 SNEGSKA come from the germline V gene (reference sequence). The CDR3 here is CSARDNWPQTDTQYF. DNA for the CDR3: TGCAGTGCTAGAGACAACTGGCCCCAAACAGATACGCAGTATTTT.

This clonotype has a count of ten or more. The chain joins TRBV5-1 to TRBJ2-7, with TRBD1 matching over 9 bases. The CDR3 length is 13 residues. Losses at the gene ends were 3 bases for V and 5 bases for J; bases not matched to a gene: 3. Germline V gene sequence: CDR1 SGHRS, CDR2 YFSETQ. This CDR3 reads CASSSTGGNEQYF. The CDR3 DNA reads TGCGCCAGCAGCTCGACAGGGGGGAACGAGCAGTACTTC.

The rearrangement links TRBV20-1 to TRBJ2-5; D is unresolved. The V end lost 4 bases, the J end lost 2 bases, and 11 bases lay between the germline ends. CDR3 length equals 13 residues. In germline, CDR1 is DFQATT, CDR2 SNEGSKA (reference sequence). The DNA for the CDR3 is TGCAGTGCTAAGGCCCCGGTACAAGAGACCCAGTACTTC. Amino acids: CSAKAPVQETQYF.

Here the CDR3 DNA reads TGCAGTGCTAGTGCAGGGGATAGCAATCAGCCCCAGCATTTT. Translated: CSASAGDSNQPQHF. The chain uses TRBV20-1 and TRBJ1-5; possible D gene TRBD1, 6 bases. V lost 3 bases, J lost 0 bases, and 9 bases lay in between. The CDR3 has 14 amino acids. CDR1 is DFQATT, CDR2 SNEGSKA, per germline (reference sequence).

This clonotype was observed a handful of times. The genes are TRBV2 and TRBJ1-5; D is uncertain. The germline V gene has CDR1 SNHLY and CDR2 FYNNEI. Trimming left V 4 bases short and J 0 bases short, with 10 bases between. The CDR3 is 15 residues long. The CDR3 sequence is CASSGIYNSNQPQHF. CDR3 DNA sequence: TGTGCCAGCAGTGGGATCTATAATAGCAATCAGCCCCAGCATTTT.

The chain uses TRBV20-1 and TRBJ2-1, with 9 bases lining up with TRBD2. Per germline, CDR1 DFQATT and CDR2 SNEGSKA (reference sequence). V lost 5 bases to trimming and J lost 12 bases; unmatched junction nucleotides: 14. This CDR3 has 14 residues. The CDR3 bases are TGCAGTGCTCAGGGACTAGCCGATCTTATAGGGCAGTTCTTC. Its translation: CSAQGLADLIGQFF.

The rearrangement links TRBV7-9 to TRBJ2-7; TRBD2 aligns across 8 bases. CDR3 length: 15 residues. In germline, CDR1 is SEHNR, CDR2 FQNEAQ (reference sequence). The V segment lost 1 base and the J segment 7 bases; nucleotides outside the gene matches: 9. CDR3 in amino acids: CASSLDLGLGGEQYF. The CDR3 nucleotides are TGTGCCAGCAGCTTAGATTTGGGACTAGGGGGGGAGCAGTACTTC.

The chain carries TRBV15 and TRBJ2-1; possibly TRBD1 or TRBD2 for D (5 bases each). Trimming took off 3 bases at V and 0 bases at J, with 9 bases between the two ends. This CDR3 has 15 residues. Germline loops: CDR1 LNHNV, CDR2 YYDKDF (reference sequence). CDR3 nucleotide sequence: TGTGCCACCAGCAGCAGGGACCGCTCCTACAATGAGCAGTTCTTC. This sequence encodes CATSSRDRSYNEQFF.

The table lists this clonotype with many counts. J is TRBJ2-1 and V is TRBV9; 10 bases are a match to TRBD2. Germline assignment: CDR1 SGDLS and CDR2 YYNGEE. The CDR3 spans 16 residues. The junction had 11 bases not matched to a gene; V was cut back by 3 bases and J by 8 bases. The CDR3 DNA follows: TGTGCCAGCAGCGCCGCCGGAGCGGGAGGGATGGATGAGCAGTTCTTC. Its translation is CASSAAGAGGMDEQFF.

This clonotype was recorded at least ten times. The rearrangement uses TRBV10-2 and TRBJ2-5; 11 bases match TRBD2. The CDR3 sequence is 15 residues long. CDR1 WSHSY and CDR2 SAAADI come from the germline V gene. V dropped 6 bases and J dropped 5; count of bases not matched to a gene: 8. CDR3 residues: CASSELAGEGETQYF. Written as DNA, the CDR3 is TGCGCCAGCAGCGAACTAGCGGGAGAAGGGGAGACCCAGTACTTC.